Here is one T cell receptor (beta chain) with its context. These data are taken from a study of blood T cell repertoires in COVID-19. Study context: COVID-19 samples, acute and convalescent, were from the United States, Italy and Spain.

In the original analysis: Reference gene primer amplification yielded estimated nucleated cell counts. This table comes from immunoSEQ multiplex PCR, and its TCRdb copy is limited to in-frame clones, with some not included. The DNA was the basis for D and trimming; V, J and clone size are from that table. The profile shows some 58,000 clones, around four fifths of them singletons. Germline CDR1 and CDR2: LNHDA and SQIVND (reference sequence). The CDR3 spans 12 residues. V was cut by 8 bases and J by 8 bases, with 15 bases left in between. The rearrangement uses TRBV19 and TRBJ1-2, with D maybe TRBD1 (5 bases). The receptor was derived from a human donor in a cohort sampled during active COVID-19. Source material: peripheral blood. DNA of the CDR3: TGTGCCAGTTCTGGGGCGATCGGAGGCTACACCTTC. This encodes CASSGAIGGYTF.